A single sample is the source of the 17 T cell receptor beta chains below, sequenced in a study of beta chain features in type 1 diabetes. Points from the study as a whole: Type 1 diabetes patients showed a moderate but significant shortening of TCRB CDR3s in all four CD4+ subsets.

The isolated RNA, all of it, was reverse transcribed, so expressed TCRB transcripts were what got sequenced. Produced via immunoSEQ multiplex PCR; TCRdb's table is partial and in-frame only. The table lists 130,000 or so clones, roughly 17% of them singletons. These receptors lack a known antigen. The sample taken for sequencing was central memory CD4+ T cells from blood. The receptors were gathered from a man younger than 45 with type 1 diabetes.

This clone turned up a few times. The chain employs TRBV7-6 and TRBJ2-2, with D possibly being TRBD1 (6 bases). This CDR3 has 15 amino acids. V was clipped by 1 base and J by 6 bases, with 12 bases between them. Germline CDR1 and CDR2: SGHVS and FNYEAQ. The CDR3 reads CASSLVGAKAGELFF. The CDR3 bases are TGTGCCAGCAGCTTAGTGGGGGCTAAGGCCGGGGAGCTGTTTTTT.

V gene TRBV4-3 combines with J gene TRBJ2-5; D gene unclear. Germline assignment: CDR1 LGHNA and CDR2 YSLEER. V gave up 0 bases and J gave up 2 bases, with 10 bases separating them. This CDR3 comprises 15 residues. The DNA for the CDR3 is TGCGCCAGCAGCCAAGATTTTAGACCTCAAGAGACCCAGTACTTC. Its protein product is CASSQDFRPQETQYF.

This clone has just a few counts. Other DNA sequences in the sample encode the same CDR3. The gene calls are TRBV5-4 and TRBJ1-2, with no clear D. Trimming took 4 bases from V and 4 from J, leaving 17 bases between them. Germline CDR1 and CDR2: SGHNT and YYREEE (reference sequence). CDR3 length: 15 residues. The CDR3 sequence: CASSTKNKGVYGYTF. CDR3 DNA: TGTGCCAGCAGCACAAAAAACAAGGGTGTCTATGGCTACACCTTC.

The chain links TRBV7-9 to TRBJ1-3; D call uncertain. In germline, CDR1 is SEHNR, CDR2 FQNEAQ (reference sequence). The CDR3 runs to 14 residues. Trimming removed 10 bases at V and 1 base at J, with 14 bases between. In nucleotides, the CDR3 is TGTGCCACCCGATCAGGAGGTTCTGGAAACACCATATATTTT. Translated, it gives CATRSGGSGNTIYF. The full variable domain, its missing parts supplied by reference TRBV7-9 and TRBJ1-3, is DTGVSQNPRHKITKRGQNVTFRCDPISEHNRLYWYRQTLGQGPEFLTYFQNEAQLEKSRLLSDRFSAERPKGSFSTLEIQRTEQGDSAMYLCATRSGGSGNTIYFGEGSWLTVV.

A few counts support this clone. J is TRBJ2-7 and V is TRBV7-2; TRBD1 matches at 8 bases. After removal of 6 bases from V and 3 bases from J, the junction contained 10 bases not matched to a gene. Per germline, CDR1 SGHTA and CDR2 FQGNSA. There are 15 residues in the CDR3. In DNA, the CDR3 is TGTGCCAGCAGGGTAAGGGGGACAGGTCTCTACGAGCAGTACTTC. Translated, it gives CASRVRGTGLYEQYF. The full variable domain, with the rest looked up from reference TRBV7-2 and TRBJ2-7, is GAGVSQSPSNKVTEKGKDVELRCDPISGHTALYWYRQSLGQGLEFLIYFQGNSAPDKSGLPSDRFSAERTGGSVSTLTIQRTQQEDSAVYLCASRVRGTGLYEQYFGPGTRLTVT.

This clone was found many times. V gene TRBV11-2 combines with J gene TRBJ2-1, with D possibly matching TRBD2 (7 bases). Trimming took 3 bases from V and 7 from J, leaving 16 bases between them. The germline CDR1 and CDR2 sequences are SGHAT and FQNNGV. This CDR3 is 15 amino acids long. CDR3 bases: TGTGCCAGCAGCTTGGCGGGGGCCCATTCGAATGAGCAGTTCTTC. Protein product: CASSLAGAHSNEQFF.

This clone occurred many times. The rearrangement joins TRBV2 to TRBJ2-3, with D possibly matching TRBD2 (5 bases). The germline gives CDR1 SNHLY, CDR2 FYNNEI. Trimming shortened V by 1 base and J by 6 bases, and 17 bases separated the two germline ends. This CDR3 has 16 residues. The CDR3 sequence: CASSEVGRLALDTQYF. CDR3 DNA sequence: TGTGCCAGCAGTGAAGTTGGCAGGCTAGCACTTGATACGCAGTATTTT. The variable domain in full, completed from reference TRBV2 and TRBJ2-3, reads EPEVTQTPSHQVTQMGQEVILRCVPISNHLYFYWYRQILGQKVEFLVSFYNNEISEKSEIFDDQFSVERPDGSNFTLKIRSTKLEDSAMYFCASSEVGRLALDTQYFGPGTRLTVL.

This clone was observed a few times. This may stem from a read error, because a much larger clone lies one nucleotide away. At the DNA level, this CDR3 is encoded by other sequences in the same sample as well. V is TRBV29-1 and J is TRBJ2-3; weak D call: TRBD1 (5 bases). In germline, CDR1 is SQVTM, CDR2 ANQGSEA. Trimming shortened V by 7 bases and J by 8 bases, and 19 bases separated the two germline ends. CDR3 size: 13 residues. The CDR3 nucleotides are TGCAGCGGATCGGGCCAGACCCAGGGTACGCAGTATTTT. This codes for CSGSGQTQGTQYF.

The chain joins TRBV28 to TRBJ1-2; no clear D gene. The CDR3 contains 14 residues. The V end lost 3 bases, the J end lost 2 bases, and 10 bases lay between the germline ends. The germline V gene encodes CDR1 MDHEN and CDR2 SYDVKM. The DNA of the CDR3 is TGTGCCAGCAGTTTGGGAGTTTTGAACTATGGCTACACCTTC. Translating gives CASSLGVLNYGYTF.

The chain links TRBV19 to TRBJ2-5, with 9 bases identical to TRBD2. This CDR3 spans 15 amino acids. V gave up 10 bases and J gave up 4 bases; unmatched junction bases: 13. Germline CDR1 is LNHDA and CDR2 is SQIVND (reference sequence). CDR3 residues: CATSSAGGPRETQYF. CDR3 DNA sequence: TGTGCCACTTCTTCGGCGGGGGGGCCGAGAGAGACCCAGTACTTC.

The rearrangement joins TRBV5-1 to TRBJ1-4, with D possibly TRBD1 on 5 matching bases. This CDR3 has 15 residues. Germline V gives CDR1 SGHRS, CDR2 YFSETQ. Trimming removed 0 bases from V and 4 bases from J, with 10 bases in between. The CDR3 region is CASSLGQQHNEKLFF. The CDR3 DNA sequence: TGCGCCAGCAGCTTGGGACAGCAGCATAATGAAAAACTGTTTTTT. The variable domain in full, completed from reference TRBV5-1 and TRBJ1-4, reads KAGVTQTPRYLIKTRGQQVTLSCSPISGHRSVSWYQQTPGQGLQFLFEYFSETQRNKGNFPGRFSGRQFSNSRSEMNVSTLELGDSALYLCASSLGQQHNEKLFFGSGTQLSVL.

The V and J genes are TRBV7-9 and TRBJ2-1, with D perhaps given as TRBD1 or TRBD2 (5 bases each). The CDR3 covers 12 residues. V was clipped by 6 bases and J by 10 bases, with 13 bases between them. Germline values: CDR1 SEHNR, CDR2 FQNEAQ (reference sequence). The DNA for the CDR3 is TGTGCCAGCAGTCAATCGGGGCCCGAGCAGTTCTTC. This translates into CASSQSGPEQFF.

This chain joins TRBV6-1 and TRBJ2-3, with 9 positions matching TRBD2. The CDR3 has 15 amino acids. Germline V CDR1 and CDR2: MNHNS, SASEGT. V lost 2 bases, J lost 1 base, and 1 base stayed unmatched. The CDR3 protein is CASSERLAGTDTQYF. The CDR3 coding sequence is TGTGCCAGCAGTGAAAGACTAGCGGGCACAGATACGCAGTATTTT.

V is TRBV19 and J is TRBJ2-1, with D maybe TRBD1 (6 bases). From germline, CDR1 is LNHDA and CDR2 SQIVND (reference sequence). This CDR3 has 15 amino acids. V lost 6 bases and J lost 0, with 12 bases in between. The CDR3 DNA reads as TGTGCCAGTAGACTAGACAGGTACTCCTACAATGAGCAGTTCTTC. Encoded protein: CASRLDRYSYNEQFF.

Only a few counts were recorded for this clone. CDR3 residues: CAISGPENYGYTF. The CDR3 DNA reads as TGTGCCATCAGTGGCCCAGAAAACTATGGCTACACCTTC. The chain is built from TRBV10-3 and TRBJ1-2; D not certain. V shed 4 bases and J shed 2 bases, with 8 bases lying between them. The CDR3 loop spans 13 amino acids. CDR1 is ENHRY, CDR2 SYGVKD, per germline.

This clone was seen only once. Other DNA sequences from this sample encode an identical CDR3 as well. The chain joins TRBV5-1 to TRBJ2-5; D possibly corresponds to TRBD1 (5 bases). V was pared by 2 bases and J by 5 bases, with 10 bases between. Germline values: CDR1 SGHRS, CDR2 YFSETQ. This CDR3 contains 13 residues. The CDR3 loop is CASSLGQGETQYF. The CDR3 DNA reads TGCGCCAGCAGCTTAGGGCAGGGTGAGACCCAGTACTTC.

The table lists this clone with a few counts. This chain connects TRBV4-3 to TRBJ2-7; 7 bases are a match to TRBD2. V shed 0 bases, J shed 4 bases, and the junction held 6 bases outside the gene matches. CDR3 length equals 15 residues. Germline V gene data show CDR1 as LGHNA and CDR2 as YSLEER. The CDR3 DNA reads TGCGCCAGCAGCCAAGATGGGACTACGTTTTACGAGCAGTACTTC. Translated: CASSQDGTTFYEQYF.